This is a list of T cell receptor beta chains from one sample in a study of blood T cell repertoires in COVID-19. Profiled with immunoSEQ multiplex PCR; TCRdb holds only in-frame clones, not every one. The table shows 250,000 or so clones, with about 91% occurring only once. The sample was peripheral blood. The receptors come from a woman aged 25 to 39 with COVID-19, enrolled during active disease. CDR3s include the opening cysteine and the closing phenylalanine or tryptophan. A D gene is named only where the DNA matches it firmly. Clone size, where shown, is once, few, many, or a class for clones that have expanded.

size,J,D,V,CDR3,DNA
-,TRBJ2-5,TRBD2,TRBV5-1,CASSLEIGGAQETQYF,TGCGCCAGCAGCTTGGAAATCGGGGGGGCCCAAGAGACCCAGTACTTC
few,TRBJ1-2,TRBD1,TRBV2,CASSAEGTGGLPGYTF,TGTGCCAGCAGTGCTGAGGGGACAGGGGGGTTGCCTGGCTACACCTTC
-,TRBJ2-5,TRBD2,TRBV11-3,CASSLVLGGRQETQYF,TGTGCCAGCAGCTTAGTCCTAGGCGGGAGACAAGAGACCCAGTACTTC
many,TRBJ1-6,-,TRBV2,CASSESSYNSPLHF,TGTGCCAGCAGTGAGAGCTCCTATAATTCACCCCTCCACTTT
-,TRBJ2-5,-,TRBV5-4,CASSLGGSGQETQYF,TGTGCCAGCAGCTTGGGAGGGAGCGGTCAAGAGACCCAGTACTTC
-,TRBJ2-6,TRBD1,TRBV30,CAWSVLRGQGGANVLTF,TGTGCCTGGAGTGTACTCAGGGGACAGGGTGGGGCCAACGTCCTGACTTTC
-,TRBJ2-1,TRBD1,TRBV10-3,CAIKGATGMNEQFF,TGTGCCATCAAGGGCGCGACAGGGATGAATGAGCAGTTCTTC
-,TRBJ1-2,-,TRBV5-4,CASSQTVLDGYTF,TGTGCCAGCAGCCAGACAGTGCTCGATGGCTACACCTTC
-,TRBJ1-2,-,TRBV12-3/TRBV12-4,CASRFDSNYGYTF,TGTGCCAGCAGGTTTGACAGTAACTATGGCTACACCTTC
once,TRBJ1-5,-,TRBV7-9,CASSPGGVGQPQHF,TGTGCCAGCAGCCCTGGGGGGGTTGGCCAGCCCCAGCATTTT
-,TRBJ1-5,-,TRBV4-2,CASSQSRNQPQHF,TGTGCCAGCAGCCAGTCCCGGAATCAGCCCCAGCATTTT
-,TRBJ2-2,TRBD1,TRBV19,CASSIRQGARELFF,TGTGCCAGTAGTATCCGGCAGGGGGCCCGGGAGCTGTTTTTT
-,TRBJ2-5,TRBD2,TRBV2,CASSGLAGVETQYF,TGTGCCAGCAGTGGACTAGCGGGGGTGGAGACCCAGTACTTC
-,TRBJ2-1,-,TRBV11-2,CASSLFDEQFF,TGTGCCAGCAGCTTATTCGATGAGCAGTTCTTC
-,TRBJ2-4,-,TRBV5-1,CASSLGRAGNIQYF,TGCGCCAGCAGCTTGGGCAGGGCGGGGAACATTCAGTACTTC
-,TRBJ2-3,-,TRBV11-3,CASSDSGISTDTQYF,TGTGCCAGCAGTGACTCAGGGATTAGCACAGATACGCAGTATTTT
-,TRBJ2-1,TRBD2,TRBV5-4,CASSRGGPLSSYNEQFF,TGTGCCAGCAGCCGCGGGGGGCCCCTCAGCTCCTACAATGAGCAGTTCTTC
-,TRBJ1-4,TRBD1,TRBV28,CASSRGQSTNEKLFF,TGTGCCAGCAGTCGGGGACAGTCAACTAATGAAAAACTGTTTTTT
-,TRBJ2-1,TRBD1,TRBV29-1,CSVTSGGYYNEQFF,TGCAGCGTGACCTCAGGGGGCTACTACAATGAGCAGTTCTTC
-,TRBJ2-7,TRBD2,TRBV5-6,CASGDWTSGTYEQYF,TGTGCCAGCGGGGATTGGACTAGCGGGACCTACGAGCAGTACTTC
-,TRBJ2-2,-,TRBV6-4,CASSPQGQGGELFF,TGTGCCAGCAGTCCCCAGGGGCAAGGCGGGGAGCTGTTTTTT
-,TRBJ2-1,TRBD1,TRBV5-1,CASSHGQGRSSEQFF,TGCGCCAGCAGCCACGGACAGGGACGTTCTAGTGAGCAGTTCTTC
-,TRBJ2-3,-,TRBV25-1,CASSPELGSTDTQYF,TGTGCCAGCAGCCCCGAACTTGGTAGCACAGATACGCAGTATTTT
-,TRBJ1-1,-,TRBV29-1,CSADLWPRGNTEAFF,TGCAGCGCTGACCTTTGGCCAAGAGGGAACACTGAAGCTTTCTTT
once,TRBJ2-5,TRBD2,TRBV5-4,CASGARERGETQYF,TGTGCCAGCGGCGCGCGGGAGAGGGGAGAGACCCAGTACTTC
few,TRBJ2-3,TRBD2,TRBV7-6,CASSFTSGGGYRTDTQYF,TGTGCCAGCAGCTTTACTAGCGGGGGCGGGTACCGCACAGATACGCAGTATTTT
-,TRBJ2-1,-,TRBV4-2,CASSQVGANEQFF,TGTGCCAGCAGCCAAGTGGGGGCCAATGAGCAGTTCTTC
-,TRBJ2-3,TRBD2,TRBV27,CASSPGLAEITDTQYF,TGTGCCAGCAGTCCGGGACTAGCGGAGATCACAGATACGCAGTATTTT
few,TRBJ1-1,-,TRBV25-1,CASRPGNTEAFF,TGTGCCAGCAGACCAGGGAACACTGAAGCTTTCTTT
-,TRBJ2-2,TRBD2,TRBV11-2,CASRKTSGKTGELFF,TGTGCCAGCAGGAAGACTAGCGGGAAGACCGGGGAGCTGTTTTTT
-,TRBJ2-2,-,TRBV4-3,CASSQGAGLGTGELFF,TGCGCCAGCAGCCAAGGGGCAGGGTTGGGCACCGGGGAGCTGTTTTTT
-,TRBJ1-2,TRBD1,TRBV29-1,CSVYGGGTAYGYTF,TGCAGCGTTTACGGCGGGGGGACAGCCTATGGCTACACCTTC
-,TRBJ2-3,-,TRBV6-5,CASSTRWGPADTQYF,TGTGCCAGCAGTACCCGTTGGGGGCCCGCAGATACGCAGTATTTT
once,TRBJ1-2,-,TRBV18,CASSPPGGGSGYTF,TGTGCCAGCTCACCACCAGGCGGGGGCAGTGGCTACACCTTC
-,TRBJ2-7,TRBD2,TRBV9,CASSAGLAGSYEQYF,TGTGCCAGCAGCGCCGGACTAGCGGGGTCCTACGAGCAGTACTTC